This T cell receptor (beta chain) was identified during a study of blood T cell repertoires in COVID-19. As for the study in general: Both acute and convalescent COVID-19 samples were obtained from the United States, Italy and Spain. PBMCs, B-cell-depleted T cells, or T cells provided the cDNA or gDNA that made up the material.

The CDR3 has 14 amino acids. Germline CDR1 MNHEY, CDR2 SMNVEV (reference sequence). V was trimmed by 4 bases and J by 1 base, leaving 9 bases between them. Generated by immunoSEQ multiplex PCR, the TCRdb table keeps only in-frame clones and is missing some. The table records some 200,000 clones, around nine tenths of them present only once. The V call is TRBV27, the J call TRBJ2-3; D gene ambiguous. This clonotype was sampled from a woman aged 18 to 35 who had recovered from COVID-19. The sequencing input was peripheral blood. The CDR3 DNA reads as TGTGCCAGCAGTTCGCCCGAGGGCACAGATACGCAGTATTTT. It encodes CASSSPEGTDTQYF.